This is a list of T cell receptor beta chains from one sample in a study of blood T cell repertoires in COVID-19. Only in-frame clones appear in the TCRdb table, and some are missing; sequencing was by immunoSEQ multiplex PCR. The sample records approximately 340,000 clones, over 80% being singletons. Source material: peripheral blood. All receptors come from a man aged 25-45 years with COVID-19, enrolled during active disease. Each CDR3 is given with its conserved first and last residue. D genes are given only for firm matches. Size values are once, few and many counts, or a class for expanded clones, and some rows have none.

d_call j_call v_call clone_size cdr3_aa cdr3_nt
TRBD1 TRBJ1-1 TRBV19 NA CASSTPPGQGQGTEAFF TGTGCCAGTAGCACCCCACCCGGACAGGGGCAAGGGACTGAAGCTTTCTTT
TRBD2 TRBJ2-7 TRBV7-2 NA CASSWGLGLAGENSYEQYF TGTGCCAGCAGCTGGGGGTTGGGACTAGCGGGAGAAAACTCCTACGAGCAGTACTTC
TRBD2 TRBJ2-7 TRBV5-4 NA CASSLAGTYEQYF TGTGCCAGCAGCTTAGCGGGGACCTACGAGCAGTACTTC
TRBD1 TRBJ2-5 TRBV4-1 NA CASSHLALGARGQETQYF TGCGCCAGCAGCCACCTCGCCCTCGGGGCCAGGGGGCAAGAGACCCAGTACTTC
NA TRBJ1-1 TRBV4-3 NA CASRYGSGMNTEAFF TGCGCCAGCAGGTACGGGTCCGGGATGAACACTGAAGCTTTCTTT
TRBD2 TRBJ2-7 TRBV2 NA CAGGEDAGEQYF TGTGCCGGGGGGGAGGACGCCGGCGAGCAGTACTTC
NA TRBJ1-4 TRBV21-1 NA CASSKDRGREKLFF TGTGCCAGCAGCAAAGACAGGGGACGCGAAAAACTGTTTTTT
TRBD2 TRBJ2-7 TRBV7-3 once CASSLLAGDPYEQYF TGTGCCAGCAGCTTATTAGCGGGAGATCCCTACGAGCAGTACTTC
TRBD2 TRBJ2-5 TRBV2 NA CASSEGTSMETQYF TGTGCCAGCAGTGAGGGGACTAGCATGGAGACCCAGTACTTC
NA TRBJ2-2 TRBV7-9 once CASSALGGAGTGELFF TGTGCCAGCAGCGCCCTTGGCGGGGCGGGCACCGGGGAGCTGTTTTTT
NA TRBJ1-6 TRBV6-5 once CASSSLSSYNSPLHF TGTGCCAGCAGTTCCTTGAGCTCCTATAATTCACCCCTCCACTTT
NA TRBJ1-2 TRBV3-1/TRBV3-2 NA CASSQGDRYGYTF TGTGCCAGCAGCCAAGGCGATCGTTATGGCTACACCTTC
NA TRBJ2-3 TRBV3-1/TRBV3-2 NA CASSLHTDYTDTQYF TGTGCCAGCAGCCTCCACACCGATTACACAGATACGCAGTATTTT
TRBD2 TRBJ2-7 TRBV9 NA CASSVGGSGGAFQLEQYF TGTGCCAGCAGCGTAGGCGGTAGCGGGGGGGCTTTTCAGCTCGAGCAGTACTTC
NA TRBJ1-5 TRBV5-6 few CASSVGQRHQPQHF TGTGCCAGCAGCGTGGGGCAGAGGCATCAGCCCCAGCATTTT
TRBD1 TRBJ1-5 TRBV19 NA CASMGTGGAGQPQHF TGTGCCAGTATGGGTACAGGGGGCGCAGGCCAGCCCCAGCATTTT
TRBD2 TRBJ2-7 TRBV3-1/TRBV3-2 NA CASSQTLIAGGPYEQYF TGTGCCAGCAGCCAGACCCTCATAGCGGGGGGGCCTTACGAGCAGTACTTC
NA TRBJ2-5 TRBV4-1 NA CASSFQQGWGQETQYF TGCGCCAGCAGCTTTCAACAGGGCTGGGGACAAGAGACCCAGTACTTC
TRBD1 TRBJ1-3 TRBV28 NA CASSLGGQGAYTIYF TGTGCCAGCAGTTTAGGCGGGCAGGGGGCCTACACCATATATTTT
NA TRBJ1-1 TRBV12-3/TRBV12-4 NA CASRGGATEAFF TGTGCCAGCAGGGGAGGGGCCACTGAAGCTTTCTTT
TRBD2 TRBJ2-1 TRBV5-4 NA CASSVRGGASNEQFF TGTGCCAGCAGCGTTCGCGGGGGGGCGAGTAATGAGCAGTTCTTC
NA TRBJ2-7 TRBV5-1 NA CASRPDSYEQYF TGCGCCAGCAGACCCGACAGTTACGAGCAGTACTTC
NA TRBJ2-3 TRBV4-1 NA CASSQRSTDTQYF TGCGCCAGCAGCCAACGGAGCACAGATACGCAGTATTTT
NA TRBJ1-1 TRBV12-5 NA CASGYVSNTEAFF TGTGCTAGTGGCTATGTATCGAACACTGAAGCTTTCTTT
TRBD1 TRBJ1-3 TRBV7-9 NA CASSLATGLSSGNTIYF TGTGCCAGCAGCTTAGCGACAGGGTTATCCTCTGGAAACACCATATATTTT
TRBD2 TRBJ2-3 TRBV7-2 NA CASSLEAGAADTQYF TGTGCCAGCAGCTTAGAAGCGGGGGCAGCAGATACGCAGTATTTT
TRBD2 TRBJ2-7 TRBV5-6 NA CASSWTSAVYEQYF TGTGCCAGCAGCTGGACTAGCGCCGTTTACGAGCAGTACTTC
TRBD2 TRBJ2-3 TRBV19 NA CASSPWASGRVGTQYF TGTGCCAGTAGCCCGTGGGCTAGCGGGAGGGTGGGGACGCAGTATTTT
NA TRBJ2-2 TRBV2 NA CASSAQGHGELFF TGTGCCAGCAGTGCCCAGGGTCACGGGGAGCTGTTTTTT
TRBD2 TRBJ2-1 TRBV3-1/TRBV3-2 NA CASSQERLAGHNEQFF TGTGCCAGCAGCCAGGAGAGACTAGCGGGTCACAATGAGCAGTTCTTC
NA TRBJ2-5 TRBV19 NA CASSPQIWETQYF TGTGCCAGTAGTCCGCAGATCTGGGAGACCCAGTACTTC
TRBD1 TRBJ1-5 TRBV6-5 NA CASSPDRENQPQHF TGTGCCAGCAGCCCCGACAGGGAAAATCAGCCCCAGCATTTT